The 26 T cell receptor beta chains reported below all come from one sample, sequenced in a study of blood T cell repertoires in COVID-19. The repertoire was sequenced with immunoSEQ multiplex PCR; TCRdb's copy has only in-frame clones and lacks some. The data hold about 210,000 clones, with around 86% observed a single time. The sequenced material came from PBMCs or T cells enriched from blood (not recorded which). The receptors derive from a man aged 25-40 years in a cohort exposed to, infected with or recovered from COVID-19 (not recorded which).

In this sample, this clone turned up a few times. The chain has TRBV19 and TRBJ2-2; TRBD2 matches at 11 bases. The CDR3 has 17 amino acids. Germline values: CDR1 LNHDA, CDR2 SQIVND (reference sequence). J was trimmed by 10 bases and V by 7 bases; bases with no gene match: 17. The CDR3 DNA reads as TGTGCCAGTACCAAGACATTACGGACTAGCGGGCGGCTGGAGCTGTTTTTT. This codes for CASTKTLRTSGRLELFF.

V usage is TRBV13 and J usage is TRBJ2-1, with 11 bases lining up with TRBD1. The germline CDR1 and CDR2 sequences are PRHDT and FYEKMQ (reference sequence). The ends lost 10 bases at V and 9 bases at J; junction bases unmatched: 5. This CDR3 comprises 12 residues. This chain's CDR3 is CATGQGAGEQFF. For the CDR3, the DNA is TGTGCCACAGGACAGGGGGCGGGTGAGCAGTTCTTC.

V is TRBV18 and J is TRBJ1-5; possible D gene TRBD1, 6 bases. Germline CDR1 and CDR2: KGHSH and LQKENI. Between the trimmed V and J ends, which lost 2 bases and 7 bases, there was a span of 12 bases. This CDR3 comprises 14 residues. CDR3 nucleotides: TGTGCCAGCTCACCAGGGGGCGAGTACCAGCCCCAGCATTTT. It translates to CASSPGGEYQPQHF.

The chain employs TRBV6-5 and TRBJ2-7; the D gene is possibly TRBD1 (6 bases). Deletions cut 6 bases from V and 4 bases from J, with 13 bases between. The germline gives CDR1 MNHEY, CDR2 SVGAGI. CDR3 length equals 13 residues. The chain's CDR3 is CASRISTGYEQYF. In DNA form, the CDR3 reads TGTGCCAGCAGGATCTCGACAGGATACGAGCAGTACTTC.

The rearrangement joins TRBV25-1 to TRBJ1-4, with 8 nucleotides matching TRBD1. The length of the CDR3 is 15 residues. V gave up 8 bases and J gave up 7 bases; unmatched junction bases: 12. Germline-derived CDR1 and CDR2 are MGHDK and SYGVNS. In nucleotides, the CDR3 is TGTGCCAGCGGACCCTTTTCAGGGGGCAGTGAAAAACTGTTTTTT. Amino acids: CASGPFSGGSEKLFF.

The chain has TRBV19 and TRBJ1-2; 7 bases line up with TRBD1. This CDR3 is built from 17 residues. Germline trimming cut 7 bases from V and 2 bases from J; bases unmatched to any gene: 16. CDR1 LNHDA and CDR2 SQIVND come from the germline V gene (reference sequence). CDR3 nucleotide sequence: TGTGCCAGTAAAGTTCGGATAACACCGGGACAGAACTATGGCTACACCTTC. Encoded protein: CASKVRITPGQNYGYTF.

The V call is TRBV7-9, the J call TRBJ1-1; D is undetermined. CDR3 length: 15 amino acids. Per germline, CDR1 SEHNR and CDR2 FQNEAQ (reference sequence). Trimming took off 8 bases at V and 2 bases at J, with 18 bases between the two ends. DNA of the CDR3: TGTGCCAGCTCCTTAGATACGGGGAGTAACACTGAAGCTTTCTTT. It specifies CASSLDTGSNTEAFF.

This sequence joins TRBV5-4 and TRBJ2-1; D is unresolved. Germline-derived CDR1 and CDR2 are SGHNT and YYREEE (reference sequence). This CDR3 has 13 amino acids. The germline V and J ends were trimmed by 3 bases and 9 bases, with 13 bases remaining between them. This chain's CDR3 is CASSSSFVGEQFF. The CDR3 region has the DNA TGTGCCAGCAGCTCCTCATTTGTCGGTGAGCAGTTCTTC.

The rearrangement uses TRBV9 and TRBJ2-1, with D maybe TRBD2 (6 bases). V was trimmed by 0 bases and J by 5 bases, leaving 9 bases between them. The CDR3 has 14 residues. Looked up from germline, CDR1 is SGDLS and CDR2 is YYNGEE. This chain's CDR3 is CASSVVPGDNEQFF. CDR3 DNA: TGTGCCAGCAGCGTAGTACCGGGAGACAATGAGCAGTTCTTC.

The chain couples TRBV4-1 to TRBJ2-7; TRBD2 agrees at 7 bases. Looked up from germline, CDR1 is MGHRA and CDR2 is YSYEKL. The CDR3 totals 17 residues. V shed 4 bases, J shed 5 bases, and the junction held 17 bases outside the gene matches. The CDR3 loop is CASSLRVVAGSVDEQYF. CDR3 nucleotide sequence: TGCGCCAGCAGCCTTAGGGTAGTAGCGGGTAGTGTCGACGAGCAGTACTTC.

The rearrangement links TRBV5-1 to TRBJ1-1, with TRBD1 matching 7 bases. CDR1 SGHRS and CDR2 YFSETQ come from the germline V gene. With V trimmed by 3 bases and J by 4 bases, 3 bases remained unmatched. This CDR3 spans 13 amino acids. In DNA form, the CDR3 reads TGCGCCAGCAGCTACCAGGGGGGCACTGAAGCTTTCTTT. Translating gives CASSYQGGTEAFF.

The rearrangement uses TRBV28 and TRBJ2-7, with TRBD1 identical over 8 bases. The CDR3 has 15 amino acids. With V trimmed by 7 bases and J by 5 bases, 13 bases remained unmatched. The germline CDR1 and CDR2 sequences are MDHEN and SYDVKM. The CDR3 sequence: CASKTPGQALHEQYF. CDR3 nucleotides: TGTGCCAGCAAAACACCGGGACAGGCCCTCCACGAGCAGTACTTC.

The chain recombines TRBV28 with TRBJ2-7, with TRBD2 as a possible D gene (6 bases). Germline loops: CDR1 MDHEN, CDR2 SYDVKM. V was pared by 3 bases and J by 3 bases, with 15 bases between. This CDR3 spans 15 amino acids. The CDR3 loop reads CASSFGGITHYEQYF. In nucleotides, the CDR3 is TGTGCCAGCAGTTTCGGCGGGATTACCCACTACGAGCAGTACTTC.

The chain recombines TRBV6-7 with TRBJ1-2; D is unclear. TRBV6-7 is an ORF; its function is uncertain. The CDR3 runs 15 residues. V was clipped by 4 bases and J by 2 bases, with 14 bases between them. As DNA, the CDR3 is TGTGCCAGCAGTTCCGCCGAGGAATTCAACTATGGCTACACCTTC. Translation gives CASSSAEEFNYGYTF.

V and J are TRBV6-1 and TRBJ2-7; maybe TRBD1 (5 bases). The CDR3 contains 15 residues. From germline, CDR1 is MNHNS and CDR2 SASEGT. The V gene lost 1 base and the J gene lost 2 bases, with 12 bases spanning the gap. The CDR3 DNA sequence: TGTGCCAGCAGTGAAGAAGACAGTGGAGCCTACGAGCAGTACTTC. Encoded protein: CASSEEDSGAYEQYF.

The chain employs TRBV2 and TRBJ2-5; 7 nucleotides line up with TRBD1. After removal of 5 bases from V and 11 bases from J, the junction contained 11 bases not matched to a gene. This CDR3 spans 13 amino acids. Germline V gene data show CDR1 as SNHLY and CDR2 as FYNNEI. The CDR3 spells CASSKNRDSKQYF. The CDR3 DNA reads as TGTGCCAGCAGTAAGAACCGGGACAGCAAACAGTACTTC.

The sample holds one count of this clone. This sequence joins TRBV25-1 and TRBJ2-6; 8 bases are a match to TRBD1. The CDR3 spans 17 residues. V trimming: 8 bases; J trimming: 2 bases; junction bases outside the gene matches: 11. In germline, CDR1 is MGHDK, CDR2 SYGVNS. CDR3: CASGRDRSSPGANVLTF. The DNA for the CDR3 is TGTGCCAGCGGAAGGGACAGGTCCTCCCCTGGGGCCAACGTCCTGACTTTC.

The V call is TRBV5-6, the J call TRBJ1-2; 7 nucleotides agree with TRBD1. V dropped 4 bases and J dropped 5; count of bases not matched to a gene: 11. In germline, CDR1 is SGHDT, CDR2 YYEEEE. This CDR3 comprises 15 residues. CDR3 DNA: TGTGCCAGCAGCCCCGGGACAGCTTGGCGGTATGGCTACACCTTC. Its protein product is CASSPGTAWRYGYTF.

V is TRBV24-1 and J is TRBJ2-5; 12 bases fit TRBD1. Germline V gene sequence: CDR1 KGHDR, CDR2 SFDVKD. CDR3 length equals 16 residues. The V and J ends lost 4 bases and 7 bases, in that order; junction bases with no gene match: 9. In DNA, the CDR3 is TGTGCCACCAGTGACAGGGACAGGGGGCGCGGGGCGACCCAGTACTTC. It codes for CATSDRDRGRGATQYF.

About this clone: Other DNA variants within this sample encode the same CDR3. The V gene is TRBV6-5, the J gene TRBJ2-1; weak D call: TRBD2 (6 bases). Germline CDR1 MNHEY, CDR2 SVGAGI. The germline V and J ends were trimmed by 0 bases and 9 bases, with 6 bases remaining between them. CDR3 length: 12 amino acids. The CDR3 coding sequence is TGTGCCAGCAGTTACTCGGGGGGTGAGCAGTTCTTC. Amino acids: CASSYSGGEQFF.

The chain couples TRBV11-3 to TRBJ1-2; 8 bases align to TRBD1. CDR1 is SGHNT, CDR2 YENEEA, per germline. The CDR3 contains 16 residues. Unmatched junction bases numbered 12, after V lost 6 bases and J lost 3 bases. The CDR3 DNA reads as TGTGCCAGCAGTCGCCCAGGACAGGGTGTAGACTATGGCTACACCTTC. Translating it yields CASSRPGQGVDYGYTF.

This clone turned up a few times. This chain uses TRBV27 with TRBJ2-1; TRBD1 might be the D (6 bases). The germline V gene has CDR1 MNHEY and CDR2 SMNVEV (reference sequence). The CDR3 extends over 15 amino acids. V was clipped by 3 bases and J by 5 bases, with 14 bases between them. CDR3 protein: CASSFFRGQNNEQFF. CDR3 nucleotide sequence: TGTGCCAGCAGTTTTTTCAGGGGACAAAACAATGAGCAGTTCTTC.

This chain uses TRBV5-8 with TRBJ1-2; D unresolved. This CDR3 spans 16 amino acids. Per germline, CDR1 SGHTS and CDR2 YDEGEE. The V gene lost 4 bases and the J gene lost 4 bases, with 20 bases spanning the gap. The CDR3 region is CASSPYRGSFSYGYTF. Written as DNA, the CDR3 is TGTGCCAGCAGCCCGTACCGGGGATCGTTCTCCTATGGCTACACCTTC.

The chain carries TRBV2 and TRBJ1-1, with D uncertain. The CDR3 totals 14 residues. Looked up from germline, CDR1 is SNHLY and CDR2 is FYNNEI. Trimming pared 4 bases from V and 1 base from J, leaving 10 bases between. The chain's CDR3 is CASSAGVPNTEAFF. CDR3 coding DNA: TGTGCCAGCAGTGCCGGTGTCCCGAACACTGAAGCTTTCTTT.

V gene TRBV3-1 (or the pseudogene TRBV3-2) combines with J gene TRBJ2-2; 11 bases map to TRBD2. The germline V gene encodes CDR1 LGHDT and CDR2 YNNKEL (reference sequence). The junction had 13 bases not matched to a gene; V was cut back by 11 bases and J by 5 bases. There are 16 residues in the CDR3. The CDR3 spells CASERASGRRTGELFF. CDR3 DNA: TGTGCCTCCGAAAGGGCTAGCGGGAGGAGGACCGGGGAGCTGTTTTTT.

The chain employs TRBV19 and TRBJ2-7, with TRBD1 matching over 7 bases. V lost 5 bases to trimming and J lost 3 bases; unmatched junction nucleotides: 13. The CDR3 totals 16 residues. In germline, CDR1 is LNHDA, CDR2 SQIVND (reference sequence). The CDR3 bases are TGTGCCAGTAGTCCTCCCCCGGGACAGATAATCTACGAGCAGTACTTC. Protein: CASSPPPGQIIYEQYF.